Presented here are 14 T cell receptor beta chains from one specimen sequenced in a study of cytomegalovirus exposure and HLA in healthy donors. The PCR had 60 Vbeta and 13 Jbeta primers. Measured with immunoSEQ multiplex PCR; TCRdb has only the in-frame clones, and not every one. The table lists roughly 140,000 clones, over 60% of them singletons. Input material: PBMCs. The receptors derive from a woman in her 30s in good health and CMV-seropositive.

This clone has only a few counts. The V gene is TRBV5-1, the J gene TRBJ2-3; D unresolved. The CDR3 consists of 14 residues. V was cut by 1 base and J by 3 bases, with 9 bases left in between. Germline CDR1 reads SGHRS; CDR2 reads YFSETQ. CDR3 sequence (DNA): TGCGCCAGCAGCTTGTTCGTAGCTACAGATACGCAGTATTTT. This translates into CASSLFVATDTQYF.

This clone was counted only a few times. The DNA of the CDR3 is TGCGCCAGCAGCCCCGGGACTAGCGGGGGGCGGGAGACCCAGTACTTC. This encodes CASSPGTSGGRETQYF. The chain joins TRBV5-1 to TRBJ2-5, with 15 bases matching TRBD2. Unmatched junction bases numbered 6, after V lost 4 bases and J lost 5 bases. CDR3 size: 16 residues. Germline V gene sequence: CDR1 SGHRS, CDR2 YFSETQ.

The chain employs TRBV7-8 and TRBJ1-3; unclear D gene. This CDR3 has 15 residues. Trimming removed 1 base from V and 0 bases from J, with 7 bases in between. Germline CDR1 and CDR2: SGHVS and FQNEAQ. CDR3 coding DNA: TGTGCCAGCAGCTTAGGGTCTAACTCTGGAAACACCATATATTTT. Residues: CASSLGSNSGNTIYF.

This chain uses TRBV6-5 with TRBJ1-5; 8 nucleotides agree with TRBD1. CDR1 and CDR2 from the germline V gene are MNHEY and SVGAGI. Trimming at V came to 0 bases and at J to 4 bases, leaving 2 bases not matched to a gene. This CDR3 is built from 15 residues. This chain's CDR3 is CASSYSRQGNQPQHF. The CDR3 coding sequence is TGTGCCAGCAGTTACTCGCGACAGGGGAATCAGCCCCAGCATTTT.

This clone has more than one count but fewer than ten. This sequence joins TRBV6-5 and TRBJ1-1; TRBD1 matches at 12 bases. With V trimmed by 4 bases and J by 12 bases, 9 bases remained unmatched. The CDR3 is made up of 14 amino acids. Germline-derived CDR1 and CDR2 are MNHEY and SVGAGI. Here the CDR3 reads CASSSGTGGSEPFF. The CDR3 nucleotides read TGTGCCAGCAGTTCCGGGACAGGGGGCTCCGAGCCTTTCTTT.

The chain uses TRBV7-9 and TRBJ2-3; no clear D. This CDR3 has 12 residues. Germline V gives CDR1 SEHNR, CDR2 FQNEAQ (reference sequence). V lost 3 bases to trimming and J lost 5 bases, with 6 bases between them. The DNA for the CDR3 is TGTGCCAGCAGCTTCCCAGGAGATACGCAGTATTTT. Its translation is CASSFPGDTQYF.

The chain combines TRBV5-4 with TRBJ1-2; TRBD1 aligns across 8 bases. Germline V gives CDR1 SGHNT, CDR2 YYREEE (reference sequence). This CDR3 has 14 residues. V gave up 6 bases and J gave up 2 bases; unmatched junction bases: 6. For the CDR3, the DNA is TGTGCCAGCACCCGGGACAGGACAAACTATGGCTACACCTTC. Translated: CASTRDRTNYGYTF.

This sequence joins TRBV5-1 and TRBJ1-1; TRBD1 is a possible D gene (5 bases). CDR1 SGHRS and CDR2 YFSETQ come from the germline V gene. This CDR3 comprises 14 residues. The germline V and J ends were trimmed by 2 bases and 10 bases, with 18 bases remaining between them. CDR3 DNA: TGCGCCAGCAGCTTTACGGCGGGGGAGAGGGTAGCTTTCTTT. Residues: CASSFTAGERVAFF.

This clone was found once. The CDR3 DNA is TGTGCCAGCAGTTTAATGCGGGGGGCGGATACGCAGTATTTT. Amino acids: CASSLMRGADTQYF. V usage is TRBV28 and J usage is TRBJ2-3, with 8 nucleotides matching TRBD2. J lost 6 bases, V lost 2 bases, and 4 bases had no gene match. From germline, CDR1 is MDHEN and CDR2 SYDVKM. This CDR3 has 14 amino acids.

The chain combines TRBV25-1 with TRBJ2-7, with TRBD2 matching over 10 bases. The germline V gene has CDR1 MGHDK and CDR2 SYGVNS. CDR3 length equals 15 residues. The ends lost 3 bases at V and 1 base at J; junction bases unmatched: 3. The CDR3 DNA is TGTGCCAGCAGTGATGCGACTAGCGGGTCCTACGAGCAGTACTTC. It yields the protein CASSDATSGSYEQYF.

Points on this clone: The junction departs from the called germline gene at one end, perhaps through a read error. The V and J genes are TRBV18 and TRBJ2-1; tentatively, D is TRBD1 (5 bases). Germline lookup yields CDR1 KGHSH and CDR2 LQKENI. The CDR3 has 12 amino acids. The CDR3 DNA reads TGTGCCAGTTCACCCTTACAGGCGGAGCAGTTCTTC. Translation gives CASSPLQAEQFF.

This chain links TRBV6-5 with TRBJ2-7; no firm D call. CDR1 is MNHEY, CDR2 SVGAGI, per germline. Trimming removed 0 bases from V and 0 bases from J, with 12 bases in between. The CDR3 sequence is 16 residues long. The CDR3 protein is CASSYSGSSPSYEQYF. CDR3 coding DNA: TGTGCCAGCAGTTACTCGGGCTCCTCCCCCTCCTACGAGCAGTACTTC.

V and J are TRBV11-3 and TRBJ2-7; perhaps TRBD2 as D (5 bases). Per the germline V gene, CDR1 is SGHNT and CDR2 is YENEEA. The CDR3 is 15 amino acids. V shed 1 base and J shed 5 bases, with 15 bases lying between them. The CDR3 DNA sequence: TGTGCCAGCAGCTTAGGCTTTATAAGGGAGCACGAGCAGTACTTC. Translated: CASSLGFIREHEQYF.

This clone was recorded a few times. This chain uses TRBV5-4 with TRBJ1-2, with D unresolved. Per the germline V gene, CDR1 is SGHNT and CDR2 is YYREEE (reference sequence). CDR3 length: 14 residues. V was shortened by 0 bases and J by 4 bases, with 10 bases between the two germline ends. The chain's CDR3 is CASSLGLSGYGYTF. The DNA for the CDR3 is TGTGCCAGCAGCTTGGGTTTGTCGGGCTATGGCTACACCTTC.